What follows are 28 T cell receptor beta chains derived from one specimen sequenced in a study of cytomegalovirus exposure and HLA in healthy donors. 60 Vbeta and 13 Jbeta primers were used in PCR. Data came from immunoSEQ multiplex PCR; TCRdb stores just in-frame clones and leaves some out. The sample has 140,000 to 150,000 clones, 75% to 80% seen once; the top ten hold 2.5% to 3.5%. The sample was PBMCs. Receptors originate from a man in his forties or fifties in good health and CMV-seropositive.

This clone was seen more than once but under ten times. The J gene is TRBJ1-2, the V gene TRBV19, with D hard to call. This CDR3 spans 14 amino acids. V lost 5 bases and J lost 8, with 18 bases in between. Germline-derived CDR1 and CDR2 are LNHDA and SQIVND (reference sequence). The CDR3 DNA sequence: TGTGCCAGTAGTTCCTCCTCGAGCTTCAGGGGCTACACCTTC. This sequence encodes CASSSSSSFRGYTF.

CDR3 loop: CASSFVTGGVSEAFF. The CDR3 DNA reads as TGTGCCAGCAGCTTCGTTACAGGGGGCGTTTCTGAAGCTTTCTTT. The V and J genes are TRBV5-5 and TRBJ1-1; 9 nucleotides match TRBD1. CDR1 is SGHKS and CDR2 is YYEKEE in the germline V gene (reference sequence). With 2 bases clipped from V and 6 bases from J, the junction kept 8 bases outside the gene matches. The CDR3 has 15 amino acids.

The rearrangement joins TRBV27 to TRBJ2-1; 8 nucleotides line up with TRBD2. Losses at the gene ends were 5 bases for V and 3 bases for J; bases not matched to a gene: 9. Germline V gene lookup returns CDR1 MNHEY and CDR2 SMNVEV (reference sequence). The CDR3 extends over 16 amino acids. CDR3 DNA sequence: TGTGCCAGCAGTACCCGACTAGCGTCATACTACAATGAGCAGTTCTTC. Its translation is CASSTRLASYYNEQFF.

The J gene is TRBJ2-3, the V gene TRBV18; D is unresolved. CDR3 length: 12 amino acids. V was trimmed by 4 bases and J by 4 bases, leaving 6 bases between them. CDR1 is KGHSH, CDR2 LQKENI, per germline. The CDR3 region is CASSQTPDTQYF. CDR3 coding DNA: TGTGCCAGCTCACAGACACCAGATACGCAGTATTTT. The full variable domain, its missing parts supplied by reference TRBV18 and TRBJ2-3, is NAGVMQNPRHLVRRRGQEARLRCSPMKGHSHVYWYRQLPEEGLKFMVYLQKENIIDESGMPKERFSAEFPKEGPSILRIQQVVRGDSAAYFCASSQTPDTQYFGPGTRLTVL.

V and J are TRBV9 and TRBJ2-7; D is perhaps TRBD2 (5 bases). The V end lost 0 bases, the J end lost 4 bases, and 14 bases lay between the germline ends. Germline CDR1 SGDLS, CDR2 YYNGEE. The CDR3 has 15 residues. The CDR3 sequence is CASSVDPEGRYEQYF. The CDR3, as DNA: TGTGCCAGCAGCGTAGACCCCGAGGGAAGGTACGAGCAGTACTTC.

This chain links TRBV5-1 with TRBJ1-1; D is unresolved. Germline V gene sequence: CDR1 SGHRS, CDR2 YFSETQ. There are 15 residues in the CDR3. The ends were cut back, 7 bases at V and 3 bases at J, with 19 bases in the middle. The CDR3 bases are TGCGCCAGCGCGTCTTACAGCGGGTTTTACACTGAAGCTTTCTTT. Translation gives CASASYSGFYTEAFF. Looking up the rest from reference TRBV5-1 and TRBJ1-1 gives the full variable domain: KAGVTQTPRYLIKTRGQQVTLSCSPISGHRSVSWYQQTPGQGLQFLFEYFSETQRNKGNFPGRFSGRQFSNSRSEMNVSTLELGDSALYLCASASYSGFYTEAFFGQGTRLTVV.

V gene TRBV5-1 combines with J gene TRBJ1-6; no reliable D call. CDR3 length: 14 residues. V lost 0 bases and J 6 bases, leaving 7 bases between the germline ends. Germline assignment: CDR1 SGHRS and CDR2 YFSETQ. The CDR3 DNA follows: TGCGCCAGCAGCTTGGGCGAGCGTAATTCACCCCTCCACTTT. It translates to CASSLGERNSPLHF.

The rearrangement joins TRBV29-1 to TRBJ2-7; 8 bases agree with TRBD1. V lost 5 bases, J lost 3 bases, and 18 bases stayed unmatched. Germline V gene data show CDR1 as SQVTM and CDR2 as ANQGSEA. The CDR3 is 17 residues long. The CDR3 sequence is CSVPQRTDRAPCYEQYF. The CDR3 nucleotides are TGCAGCGTTCCCCAGAGGACGGACAGGGCGCCCTGCTACGAGCAGTACTTC.

This clone was recorded a few times. The chain couples TRBV7-6 to TRBJ2-7, with D possibly matching TRBD2 (6 bases). Deletions cut 1 base from V and 1 base from J, with 8 bases between. Germline CDR1 reads SGHVS; CDR2 reads FNYEAQ. The CDR3 runs 14 residues. The CDR3 bases are TGTGCCAGCAGCTTAGAGGAGGGTTCCTACGAGCAGTACTTC. Protein sequence: CASSLEEGSYEQYF.

This chain uses TRBV29-1 with TRBJ2-2, with 9 positions matching TRBD1. V trimming: 6 bases; J trimming: 4 bases; junction bases outside the gene matches: 9. This CDR3 has 15 amino acids. Per germline, CDR1 SQVTM and CDR2 ANQGSEA. CDR3 coding DNA: TGCAGCGTGTCACAGGGGGCGCCCAGCACCGGGGAGCTGTTTTTT. Encoded protein: CSVSQGAPSTGELFF.

The V gene is TRBV9, the J gene TRBJ1-6; no firm D call. The CDR3 contains 14 residues. V was cut by 0 bases and J by 7 bases, with 8 bases left in between. CDR1 and CDR2 from the germline V gene are SGDLS and YYNGEE. The CDR3 DNA is TGTGCCAGCAGCGTAGTGGCCGAAAATTCACCCCTCCACTTT. It is translated as CASSVVAENSPLHF.

The CDR3 region is CASSLAGENTEAFF. As DNA, the CDR3 is TGTGCCAGCAGCTTAGCAGGGGAGAACACTGAAGCTTTCTTT. The chain joins TRBV7-6 to TRBJ1-1; TRBD1 is a possible D gene (5 bases). Trimming left V 0 bases short and J 1 base short, with 6 bases between. The CDR3 contains 14 residues. The germline V gene encodes CDR1 SGHVS and CDR2 FNYEAQ.

V and J are TRBV5-4 and TRBJ2-7; 8 positions match TRBD2. CDR1 is SGHNT, CDR2 YYREEE, per germline (reference sequence). The CDR3 spans 12 residues. V gave up 7 bases and J gave up 1 base; unmatched junction bases: 1. CDR3 nucleotide sequence: TGTGCCAGCGGGACTAGTTCCTACGAGCAGTACTTC. Translating gives CASGTSSYEQYF.

Only a few counts were recorded for this clone. The chain couples TRBV7-2 to TRBJ2-7, with 8 positions matching TRBD2. This CDR3 spans 16 amino acids. Per germline, CDR1 SGHTA and CDR2 FQGNSA. Trimming at V came to 3 bases and at J to 3 bases, leaving 10 bases not matched to a gene. CDR3 DNA: TGTGCCAGCAGCTTTGTTAGCGGGGCGGGACTCTACGAGCAGTACTTC. It encodes CASSFVSGAGLYEQYF.

The chain links TRBV7-9 to TRBJ2-5, with a weak D call TRBD1 (6 bases). Germline loops: CDR1 SEHNR, CDR2 FQNEAQ (reference sequence). Trimming left V 5 bases short and J 5 bases short, with 18 bases between. This CDR3 is built from 15 residues. The CDR3: CASSQGVTGRETQYF. CDR3 in DNA: TGTGCCAGCAGCCAAGGGGTTACAGGGCGCGAGACCCAGTACTTC.

V is TRBV7-9 and J is TRBJ1-2, with D unresolved. This CDR3 is built from 13 residues. Looked up from germline, CDR1 is SEHNR and CDR2 is FQNEAQ (reference sequence). The V end lost 4 bases, the J end lost 8 bases, and 14 bases lay between the germline ends. The CDR3 DNA reads as TGTGCCAGCAGCTCCCGGGCTGGGGAGGGCTACACCTTC. Protein product: CASSSRAGEGYTF.

The V call is TRBV28, the J call TRBJ1-6, with a weak D call TRBD1 (5 bases). Trimming stripped 6 bases from V and 5 bases from J, with 11 bases between. Germline V gene lookup returns CDR1 MDHEN and CDR2 SYDVKM. The CDR3 length is 14 residues. The CDR3 bases are TGTGCCAGCAGCCTGACAGAGAATAATTCACCCCTCCACTTT. Protein: CASSLTENNSPLHF.

The V and J genes are TRBV25-1 and TRBJ1-4; D possibly corresponds to TRBD1 (6 bases). This CDR3 contains 17 residues. Per germline, CDR1 MGHDK and CDR2 SYGVNS. Trimming pared 4 bases from V and 3 bases from J, leaving 18 bases between. The CDR3: CASSAALGQAANEKLFF. DNA of the CDR3: TGTGCCAGCAGTGCGGCCTTGGGACAAGCGGCTAATGAAAAACTGTTTTTT.

In DNA, the CDR3 is TGTGCCGGGGGGCAGGGGGCCCAGTACTTC. This encodes CAGGQGAQYF. V and J are TRBV2 and TRBJ2-5; tentative D call: TRBD1 (7 bases). CDR1 is SNHLY and CDR2 is FYNNEI in the germline V gene. Trimming shortened V by 11 bases and J by 9 bases, and 13 bases separated the two germline ends. CDR3 length equals 10 residues.

This clone was counted once. A much larger clone is a single base away; this may be a read error. V and J are TRBV5-6 and TRBJ1-5; a weak D match, TRBD1 (6 bases). This CDR3 is built from 13 residues. CDR1 is SGHDT and CDR2 is YYEEEE in the germline V gene. V was cut by 4 bases and J by 4 bases, with 9 bases left in between. The CDR3 nucleotides read TGTGCCAGCAGCATTCAGGGGAATCAGCCCCAGCATTTT. Amino acid sequence: CASSIQGNQPQHF.

This clone was seen only a few times. The V gene is TRBV18, the J gene TRBJ2-7, with TRBD2 as a possible D gene (5 bases). The germline V gene has CDR1 KGHSH and CDR2 LQKENI. V was trimmed by 1 base and J by 0 bases, leaving 10 bases between them. The CDR3 has 15 residues. CDR3 region: CASSPRAAASYEQYF. CDR3 nucleotides: TGTGCCAGCTCACCACGAGCGGCAGCCTCCTACGAGCAGTACTTC.

The chain combines TRBV15 with TRBJ2-7, with 10 bases matching TRBD2. Germline CDR1 and CDR2: LNHNV and YYDKDF (reference sequence). The CDR3 is 14 amino acids. J gave up 4 bases and V 5 bases, and 5 bases lay outside the gene matches. CDR3 bases: TGTGCCACCAGCCTAACTAGCGGGGAATACGAGCAGTACTTC. Protein: CATSLTSGEYEQYF.

This chain uses TRBV6-1 with TRBJ2-7, with 7 bases aligning to TRBD1. V lost 5 bases to trimming and J lost 2 bases; unmatched junction nucleotides: 9. Germline assignment: CDR1 MNHNS and CDR2 SASEGT. There are 15 residues in the CDR3. In nucleotides, the CDR3 is TGTGCCAGCAGTAGGAGGACAGGAGGTACCTACGAGCAGTACTTC. It codes for CASSRRTGGTYEQYF.

The chain carries TRBV28 and TRBJ2-1, with TRBD2 matching over 13 bases. The germline V gene has CDR1 MDHEN and CDR2 SYDVKM. This CDR3 has 18 residues. J gave up 4 bases and V 4 bases, and 10 bases lay outside the gene matches. This chain's CDR3 is CASSSWTSGRGGYNEQFF. The CDR3 bases are TGTGCCAGCAGTTCCTGGACTAGCGGGAGAGGGGGGTACAATGAGCAGTTCTTC.

The chain employs TRBV27 and TRBJ2-5, with a weak D call TRBD2 (6 bases). Germline assignment: CDR1 MNHEY and CDR2 SMNVEV (reference sequence). This CDR3 has 15 residues. The germline V and J ends were trimmed by 0 bases and 2 bases, with 10 bases remaining between them. In DNA form, the CDR3 reads TGTGCCAGCAGTTTATCGCCGGGAGCTCAAGAGACCCAGTACTTC. Protein: CASSLSPGAQETQYF.

This clone came up once. The chain links TRBV16 to TRBJ1-1, with 7 bases fitting TRBD1. The J segment lost 1 base and the V segment lost 5 bases, leaving 4 bases of the junction unmatched. CDR1 and CDR2 (germline): KGHSY, FQNENV. This CDR3 contains 14 residues. The CDR3 is CASSSDRANTEAFF. CDR3 coding DNA: TGTGCCAGCAGCTCTGACAGGGCGAACACTGAAGCTTTCTTT.

This chain joins TRBV27 and TRBJ2-3; the D gene is possibly TRBD2 (7 bases). Germline lookup yields CDR1 MNHEY and CDR2 SMNVEV (reference sequence). The V gene lost 9 bases and the J gene lost 4 bases, with 8 bases spanning the gap. The CDR3 extends over 11 amino acids. The CDR3 nucleotides read TGTGCCAGAGGGGGGGCAGATACGCAGTATTTT. Translated: CARGGADTQYF.

This chain uses TRBV7-9 with TRBJ1-2, with a weak D call TRBD1 (6 bases). CDR3 length: 12 amino acids. The V and J ends lost 7 bases and 7 bases respectively, with 13 bases between them. The germline gives CDR1 SEHNR, CDR2 FQNEAQ (reference sequence). The CDR3 sequence: CASNTQGSGYTF. The CDR3 coding sequence is TGTGCCAGCAACACACAGGGTTCTGGCTACACCTTC.